The TCR beta chain described here comes from a study of T cell repertoires in cytomegalovirus infection. About the research overall: HLA-B-restricted CMV epitopes that are well studied, plus recently identified HLA-C-restricted ones, were used by the study. Matching HLA type, along with CMV infection, was indicated by public TCR beta signatures.

Points on this clonotype: Its specificity is not known.

The CDR3 is 14 amino acids. The germline V gene encodes CDR1 SGHTA and CDR2 FQGTGA. Trimming shortened V by 2 bases and J by 5 bases, and 13 bases separated the two germline ends. Each CDR3 protein gets one entry after TCRdb re-called the reads with MiXCR. The sample shows 20,000 to 25,000 distinct CDR3 sequences, over 40% of them seen only once. General study points: Identification of carriers of CMV plus the relevant HLA was achieved through cumulative public TCR beta family frequency. HLA-C-restricted CMV-specific TCR beta clonotypes prevailed in the ex vivo response.

The rearrangement links TRBV7-3 to TRBJ2-7; perhaps TRBD1 as D (6 bases). The sample here was CD8+ T cells from cultured PBMCs, taken from culture after CMV antigen stimulation. The TCR originated in a human donor in good health (CMV status not recorded). Some clones in this sample may be carry-over from other donors' samples. The CDR3: CASSLAGAGDEQYF. Written as DNA, the CDR3 is TGTGCCAGCAGCTTAGCAGGGGCCGGGGACGAGCAGTACTTC.